This T cell receptor (beta chain) appears in the sequencing data of a study of identical twins. Findings and limits, study-wide: Twins' surplus sharing was weaker for beta out-of-frame sequences. Conclusions rested on cross-sectional statistics rather than following the same donors.

This CDR3 spans 15 amino acids. Trimming took 4 bases from V and 6 from J; bases not matched to a gene: 6. Germline assignment: CDR1 MGHDK and CDR2 SYGVNS. About this clonotype itself: The target antigen is unknown.

TCRdb independently ran MiXCR on the 5' RACE reads; one entry per CDR3 protein. The sample has 1,800,000 or so distinct CDR3 sequences; 32% are singletons. The sequenced material came from cord blood. The chain combines TRBV25-1 with TRBJ1-6; 7 nucleotides align to TRBD1. The clonotype comes from a newborn girl in good health. CDR3 protein: CASSGMTGSNSPLHF. CDR3 DNA: TGTGCCAGCAGTGGAATGACAGGGAGTAATTCACCCCTCCACTTT.